Below are 20 T cell receptor beta chains sequenced from a single sample in a study of T cell responses to AZD1222 COVID-19 vaccine. Sequenced by immunoSEQ multiplex PCR; TCRdb stores in-frame clones only, minus some. This table has about 55,000 clones, about 87% appearing once. Sequencing used peripheral blood, obtained on day 0 of AZD1222 vaccination. All receptors come from an adult in good health.

The V and J genes are TRBV5-5 and TRBJ2-3; the D gene is possibly TRBD2 (6 bases). CDR3 length: 14 amino acids. V was trimmed by 0 bases and J by 6 bases, leaving 11 bases between them. The germline V gene encodes CDR1 SGHKS and CDR2 YYEKEE (reference sequence). The CDR3 protein is CASSLGYRGDTQYF. CDR3 coding DNA: TGTGCCAGCAGCTTGGGATACCGGGGGGATACGCAGTATTTT.

This sequence joins TRBV5-8 and TRBJ2-7; D not resolved. This CDR3 comprises 12 residues. V lost 4 bases and J 4 bases, leaving 9 bases between the germline ends. Germline assignment: CDR1 SGHTS and CDR2 YDEGEE. The CDR3 DNA reads TGTGCCAGCAGCCGAACCCTGTACGAGCAGTACTTC. Protein product: CASSRTLYEQYF.

This clone turned up a few times. The chain has TRBV2 and TRBJ1-1, with D unclear. V was pared by 0 bases and J by 4 bases, with 12 bases between. Germline V gives CDR1 SNHLY, CDR2 FYNNEI. The CDR3 spans 15 residues. The CDR3 here is CASSEARPGITEAFF. As DNA, the CDR3 is TGTGCCAGCAGTGAAGCGCGTCCGGGGATCACTGAAGCTTTCTTT.

This clone was counted between two and nine times. The V gene is TRBV10-2, the J gene TRBJ2-7; D gene unclear. Trimming removed 3 bases at V and 0 bases at J, with 0 bases between. CDR1 WSHSY and CDR2 SAAADI come from the germline V gene. The CDR3 runs 11 residues. CDR3 loop: CASSDSYEQYF. The CDR3 DNA reads TGCGCCAGCAGTGACTCCTACGAGCAGTACTTC.

This chain joins TRBV24-1 and TRBJ2-1; 10 nucleotides match TRBD1. The germline CDR1 and CDR2 sequences are KGHDR and SFDVKD. There are 17 residues in the CDR3. J lost 0 bases, V lost 4 bases, and 5 bases had no gene match. Here the CDR3 reads CATSDPGDRGSYNEQFF. The CDR3, as DNA: TGTGCCACCAGTGACCCCGGGGACAGGGGCTCCTACAATGAGCAGTTCTTC.

The chain carries TRBV7-9 and TRBJ1-2; D is possibly TRBD1 (6 bases). The CDR3 contains 15 residues. The germline gives CDR1 SEHNR, CDR2 FQNEAQ (reference sequence). The ends were cut back, 0 bases at V and 6 bases at J, with 14 bases in the middle. For the CDR3, the DNA is TGTGCCAGCAGCTTAGCCGCCGGCAGGGGTCATGGCTACACCTTC. Translation gives CASSLAAGRGHGYTF.

This chain joins TRBV21-1 and TRBJ2-1. TRBV21-1 is a listed pseudogene. This CDR3 contains 18 residues. CDR3 bases: TGTGCCAGCAGCCCAGGGGGGGCGGCCAGGGACGGGTACAATGAGCAGTTCTTC. This codes for CASSPGGAARDGYNEQFF.

V usage is TRBV18 and J usage is TRBJ2-5; 7 bases are a match to TRBD1. The CDR3 has 13 amino acids. The V segment lost 2 bases and the J segment 5 bases; nucleotides outside the gene matches: 2. Germline lookup yields CDR1 KGHSH and CDR2 LQKENI. As DNA, the CDR3 is TGTGCCAGCTCACCAACAGGGGTGGAGACCCAGTACTTC. Its protein product is CASSPTGVETQYF.

This clone was found a few times. This sample includes further DNA sequences coding for the same CDR3. This chain joins TRBV7-2 and TRBJ1-5; D uncertain. This CDR3 comprises 14 residues. Trimming removed 5 bases at V and 3 bases at J, with 11 bases between. CDR1 and CDR2 (germline): SGHTA, FQGNSA. This CDR3 reads CASSPNGPNQPQHF. The DNA of the CDR3 is TGTGCCAGCAGCCCCAACGGGCCCAATCAGCCCCAGCATTTT.

The chain has TRBV7-2 and TRBJ2-7; tentatively, D is TRBD1 (5 bases). Germline CDR1 is SGHTA and CDR2 is FQGNSA. V was pared by 0 bases and J by 1 base, with 13 bases between. The CDR3 has 16 residues. The CDR3 spells CASSLAATAKSYEQYF. CDR3 nucleotide sequence: TGTGCCAGCAGCTTAGCGGCGACAGCGAAATCCTACGAGCAGTACTTC. The full variable domain, in which reference TRBV7-2 and TRBJ2-7 provide the parts outside the CDR3, is GAGVSQSPSNKVTEKGKDVELRCDPISGHTALYWYRQSLGQGLEFLIYFQGNSAPDKSGLPSDRFSAERTGGSVSTLTIQRTQQEDSAVYLCASSLAATAKSYEQYFGPGTRLTVT.

Relative to its sample, this clone is medium-sized. The J gene is TRBJ1-1, the V gene TRBV7-8; D unclear. Germline V CDR1 and CDR2: SGHVS, FQNEAQ. The CDR3 covers 15 residues. V was pared by 1 base and J by 3 bases, with 12 bases between. CDR3 amino acids: CASSLVGPRDTEAFF. The CDR3 DNA sequence: TGTGCCAGCAGCTTAGTCGGCCCGCGGGACACTGAAGCTTTCTTT.

The V call is TRBV7-9, the J call TRBJ2-7, with no clear D. CDR3 length: 15 residues. The germline gives CDR1 SEHNR, CDR2 FQNEAQ (reference sequence). Trimming pared 2 bases from V and 2 bases from J, leaving 13 bases between. DNA for the CDR3: TGTGCCAGCAGCTTAAGTTCTGGTGGGACCTACGAGCAGTACTTC. Encoded protein: CASSLSSGGTYEQYF. Full variable domain (rest looked up from reference TRBV7-9 and TRBJ2-7): DTGVSQNPRHKITKRGQNVTFRCDPISEHNRLYWYRQTLGQGPEFLTYFQNEAQLEKSRLLSDRFSAERPKGSFSTLEIQRTEQGDSAMYLCASSLSSGGTYEQYFGPGTRLTVT.

This chain connects TRBV6-1 to TRBJ2-7, with no clear D. Trimming removed 0 bases from V and 4 bases from J, with 13 bases in between. Per germline, CDR1 MNHNS and CDR2 SASEGT. The CDR3 consists of 15 residues. Written as DNA, the CDR3 is TGTGCCAGCAGTGAAGCGCAACCAGGTCCTTACGAGCAGTACTTC. Translation: CASSEAQPGPYEQYF.

The chain recombines TRBV6-5 with TRBJ2-5, with D possibly TRBD1 on 5 matching bases. The CDR3 extends over 14 amino acids. CDR1 and CDR2 (germline): MNHEY, SVGAGI. Trimming took off 5 bases at V and 2 bases at J, with 12 bases between the two ends. CDR3 sequence (DNA): TGTGCCAGCAGTCCTCAGGGTGGGCAAGAGACCCAGTACTTC. Residues: CASSPQGGQETQYF.

The V gene is TRBV20-1, the J gene TRBJ1-1; the D gene is possibly TRBD1 (5 bases). Between the trimmed V and J ends, which lost 3 bases and 11 bases, there was a span of 13 bases. CDR3 length: 11 amino acids. Germline V gene sequence: CDR1 DFQATT, CDR2 SNEGSKA (reference sequence). The CDR3 loop is CSASRDVVAFF. CDR3 nucleotide sequence: TGCAGTGCTAGCCGGGACGTGGTGGCTTTCTTT.

This rearrangement joins TRBV4-1 to TRBJ2-7, with D maybe TRBD1 (6 bases). Germline CDR1 reads MGHRA; CDR2 reads YSYEKL. The V and J ends lost 6 bases and 4 bases respectively, with 19 bases between them. This CDR3 is built from 15 residues. The CDR3 DNA follows: TGCGCCAGCAGGTCGACAGGCCTCGGCGTTTACGAGCAGTACTTC. Translation: CASRSTGLGVYEQYF.

The CDR3 coding sequence is TGTGCCAGTAGTGTTTCCGGGACAGGGGCAAGGGGGCTGTACTTC. Amino acid sequence: CASSVSGTGARGLYF. The chain is built from TRBV19 and TRBJ2-7; TRBD1 aligns across 10 bases. J gave up 12 bases and V 5 bases, and 16 bases lay outside the gene matches. Per the germline V gene, CDR1 is LNHDA and CDR2 is SQIVND (reference sequence). The CDR3 spans 15 residues.

J is TRBJ1-4 and V is TRBV5-4; 8 bases map to TRBD1. This CDR3 is built from 13 residues. V trimming: 6 bases; J trimming: 8 bases; junction bases outside the gene matches: 6. CDR1 SGHNT and CDR2 YYREEE come from the germline V gene (reference sequence). The CDR3 DNA follows: TGTGCCAGCAACATAGACAGGGGCGAAAAACTGTTTTTT. This sequence encodes CASNIDRGEKLFF.

J is TRBJ2-7 and V is TRBV11-1; no clear D. The CDR3 sequence is 12 residues long. V lost 2 bases, J lost 9 bases, and 11 bases lay in between. Germline CDR1 and CDR2: SGHAT and FQDESV (reference sequence). The CDR3 loop reads CASSLRRSGQYF. In DNA, the CDR3 is TGTGCCAGCAGCTTACGGCGGTCCGGGCAGTACTTC.

CDR3 sequence reads: CASSQDPTGGSYNEQFF. CDR3 in DNA: TGCGCCAGCAGCCAAGATCCTACAGGCGGATCCTACAATGAGCAGTTCTTC. The rearrangement joins TRBV4-1 to TRBJ2-1; TRBD1 might be the D (5 bases). CDR3 length: 17 residues. Trimming removed 0 bases at V and 1 base at J, with 13 bases between. Germline lookup yields CDR1 MGHRA and CDR2 YSYEKL.